This TCR beta chain appears in the sequencing data of a study of cytomegalovirus exposure and HLA in healthy donors. The study ran its PCR with 60 Vbeta and 13 Jbeta primers. Assay used: immunoSEQ multiplex PCR; TCRdb lists only in-frame clones, some missing. The data hold some 93,000 clones, with nearly 80% observed a single time. Per the germline V gene, CDR1 is MNHNY and CDR2 is SVGAGI (reference sequence). This CDR3 comprises 14 residues. The V end lost 2 bases, the J end lost 7 bases, and 14 bases lay between the germline ends. The sequenced material came from PBMCs. The receptor was isolated from a woman in her thirties or forties in good health and CMV-seronegative. This chain joins TRBV6-6 and TRBJ1-1, with D maybe TRBD1 (6 bases). The CDR3 DNA is TGTGCCAGCAGTTACCTTAGACAGGATCGTGAAGCTTTCTTT. Translating gives CASSYLRQDREAFF.